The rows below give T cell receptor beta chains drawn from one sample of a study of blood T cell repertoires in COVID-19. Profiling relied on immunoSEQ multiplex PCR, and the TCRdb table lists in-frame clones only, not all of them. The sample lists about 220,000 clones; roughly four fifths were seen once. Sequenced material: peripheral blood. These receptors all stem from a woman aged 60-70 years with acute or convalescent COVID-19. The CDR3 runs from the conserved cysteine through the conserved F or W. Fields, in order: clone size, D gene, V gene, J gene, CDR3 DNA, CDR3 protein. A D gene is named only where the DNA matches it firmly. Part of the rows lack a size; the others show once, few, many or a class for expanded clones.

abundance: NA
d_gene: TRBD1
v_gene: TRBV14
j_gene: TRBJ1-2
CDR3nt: TGTGCCAGCAGCCAAGTTCCTGGGACAGGGGTTTATGGCTACACCTTC
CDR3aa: CASSQVPGTGVYGYTF

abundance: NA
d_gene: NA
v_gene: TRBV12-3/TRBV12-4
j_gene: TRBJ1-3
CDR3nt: TGTGCCAGCACCGCAACCCTCCAAACAACCATATATTTT
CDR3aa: CASTATLQTTIYF

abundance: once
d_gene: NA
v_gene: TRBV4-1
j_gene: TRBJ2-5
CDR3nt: TGCGCCAGCAGCCAAGAAAGGCGGGTTGGGACCCAGTACTTC
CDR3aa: CASSQERRVGTQYF

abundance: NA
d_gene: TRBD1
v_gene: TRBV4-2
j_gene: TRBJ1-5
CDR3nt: TGTGCCAGCAGTATTACAGGGGGTCAGCCCCAGCATTTT
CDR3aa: CASSITGGQPQHF

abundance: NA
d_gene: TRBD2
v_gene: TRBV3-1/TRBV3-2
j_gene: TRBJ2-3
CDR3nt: TGTGCCAGCAGCCAAGTTAGCGGGGGACCGCAGTATTTT
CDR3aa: CASSQVSGGPQYF

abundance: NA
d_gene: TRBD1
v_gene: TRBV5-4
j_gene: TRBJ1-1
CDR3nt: TGTGCCAGCAGCTTGGGGGGACAGGGGAACACTGAAGCTTTCTTT
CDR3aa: CASSLGGQGNTEAFF

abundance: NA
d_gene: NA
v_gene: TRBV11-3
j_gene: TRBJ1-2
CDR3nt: TGTGCCAGCAGCTTATTGCGTCCAGGGAGGTATGGCTACACCTTC
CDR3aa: CASSLLRPGRYGYTF

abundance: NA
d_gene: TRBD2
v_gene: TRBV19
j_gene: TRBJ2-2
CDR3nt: TGTGCCAGTAGTCCCAGTCCCCTAGCGGGTATCGGGGAGCTGTTTTTT
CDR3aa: CASSPSPLAGIGELFF

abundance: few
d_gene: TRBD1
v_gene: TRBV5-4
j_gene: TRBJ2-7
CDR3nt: TGTGCCAGCAGCGTCGGACAGGGGGCTTCCTACGAGCAGTACTTC
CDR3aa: CASSVGQGASYEQYF

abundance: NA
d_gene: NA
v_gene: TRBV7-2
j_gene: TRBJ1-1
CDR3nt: TGTGCCACCCGGGAGGGTACGAGAATCACTGAAGCTTTCTTT
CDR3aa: CATREGTRITEAFF

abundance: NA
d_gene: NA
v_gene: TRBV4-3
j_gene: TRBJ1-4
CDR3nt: TGCGCCAGCAGCCAAGATTCCGGGGAGAATGAAAAACTGTTTTTT
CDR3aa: CASSQDSGENEKLFF

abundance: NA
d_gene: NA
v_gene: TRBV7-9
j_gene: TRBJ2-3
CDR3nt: TGTGCCAGCAGCTTAATACTAGCCACAGATACGCAGTATTTT
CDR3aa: CASSLILATDTQYF

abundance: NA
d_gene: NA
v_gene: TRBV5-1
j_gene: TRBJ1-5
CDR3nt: TGCGCCAGCAGCCCAGGGGTTGCGGAGAATCAGCCCCAGCATTTT
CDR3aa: CASSPGVAENQPQHF

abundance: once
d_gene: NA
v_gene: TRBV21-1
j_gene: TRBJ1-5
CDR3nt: TGTGCCAGCAGCCAACCGGGACAGGGAAGTATAGAGAGCAATCAGCCCCAGCATTTT
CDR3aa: CASSQPGQGSIESNQPQHF

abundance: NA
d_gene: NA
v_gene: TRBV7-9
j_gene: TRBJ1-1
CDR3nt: TGTGCCAGCAGCTTATGGGGAGGGACGGCGAACACTGAAGCTTTCTTT
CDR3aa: CASSLWGGTANTEAFF

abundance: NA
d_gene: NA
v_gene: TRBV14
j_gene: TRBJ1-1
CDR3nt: TGTGCCAGCAGCCAGATAGCGTCGGCGAACACTGAAGCTTTCTTT
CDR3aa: CASSQIASANTEAFF

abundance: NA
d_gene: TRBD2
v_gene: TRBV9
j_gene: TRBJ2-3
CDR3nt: TGTGCCAGCAGCGTGGGGACTAGCGGGGCCCCAGATACGCAGTATTTT
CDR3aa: CASSVGTSGAPDTQYF

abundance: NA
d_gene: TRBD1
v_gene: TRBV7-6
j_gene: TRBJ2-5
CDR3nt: TGTGCCAGCAGCTTGAAGGGGGCTCACCCTGCGGAGACCCAGTACTTC
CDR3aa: CASSLKGAHPAETQYF

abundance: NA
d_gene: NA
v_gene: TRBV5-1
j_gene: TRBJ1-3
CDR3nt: TGCGCCAGCAGCCCCCGAGAGGGATCTGGAAACACCATATATTTT
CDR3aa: CASSPREGSGNTIYF

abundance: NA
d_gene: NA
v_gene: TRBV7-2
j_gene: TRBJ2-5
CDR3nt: TGTGCCAGCAGCTTAGGCCAGGGCCAAGAGACCCAGTACTTC
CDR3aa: CASSLGQGQETQYF

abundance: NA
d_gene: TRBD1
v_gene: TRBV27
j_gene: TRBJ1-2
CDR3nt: TGTGCCAGCAGTAACGGACAGGGATCTGGCTACACCTTC
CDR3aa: CASSNGQGSGYTF

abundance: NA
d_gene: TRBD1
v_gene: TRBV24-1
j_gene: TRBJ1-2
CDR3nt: TGTGCCACCAGGCAACAGGGGGCGCGCGGCTATGGCTACACCTTC
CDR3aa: CATRQQGARGYGYTF

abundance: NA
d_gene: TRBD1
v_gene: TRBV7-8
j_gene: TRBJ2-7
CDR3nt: TGTGCCAGCAGCTTAGCGGGACAGGGGACTTACTACGAGCAGTACTTC
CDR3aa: CASSLAGQGTYYEQYF

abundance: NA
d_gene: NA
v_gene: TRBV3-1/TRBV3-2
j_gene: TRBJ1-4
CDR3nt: TGTGCCAGCAGCCAAGATTGGCCAACTAATGAAAAACTGTTTTTT
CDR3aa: CASSQDWPTNEKLFF

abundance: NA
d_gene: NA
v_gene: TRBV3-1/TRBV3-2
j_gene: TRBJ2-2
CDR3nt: TGTGCCAGCAGCCAACGTAGCACCGGGGAGCTGTTTTTT
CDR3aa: CASSQRSTGELFF

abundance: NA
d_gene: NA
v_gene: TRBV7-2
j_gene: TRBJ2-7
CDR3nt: TGTGCCAGCAGCTTAGGGGACCGCGGGGCCTACGAGCAGTACTTC
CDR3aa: CASSLGDRGAYEQYF

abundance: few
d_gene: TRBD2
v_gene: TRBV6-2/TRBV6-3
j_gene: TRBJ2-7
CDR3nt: TGTGCCAGCAGTTACACCTCTGGGCGGGGGGACTACGAGCAGTACTTC
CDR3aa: CASSYTSGRGDYEQYF

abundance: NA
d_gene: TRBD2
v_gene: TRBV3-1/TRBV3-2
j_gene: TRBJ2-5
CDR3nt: TGTGCCAGCAGCCTTAGCGGGGGGCAGAAAGAGACCCAGTACTTC
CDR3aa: CASSLSGGQKETQYF

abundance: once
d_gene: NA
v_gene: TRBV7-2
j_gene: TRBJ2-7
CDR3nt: TGTGCCAGCAGCTTAGGGGGCGGGGCCCCCTACGAGCAGTACTTC
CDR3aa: CASSLGGGAPYEQYF

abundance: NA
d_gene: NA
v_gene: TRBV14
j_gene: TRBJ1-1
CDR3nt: TGTGCCAGCAGCCAGGGCCCCTGGGAGGCAGCTTTCTTT
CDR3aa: CASSQGPWEAAFF

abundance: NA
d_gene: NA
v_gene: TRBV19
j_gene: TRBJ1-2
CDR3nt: TGTGCCAGTAGAAGAGGGCTCGAAGGGGGCTACACCTTC
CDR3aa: CASRRGLEGGYTF

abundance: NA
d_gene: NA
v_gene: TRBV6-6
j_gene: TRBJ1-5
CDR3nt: TGTGCCGACCAGGGTAGCAATCAGCCCCAGCATTTT
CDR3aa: CADQGSNQPQHF

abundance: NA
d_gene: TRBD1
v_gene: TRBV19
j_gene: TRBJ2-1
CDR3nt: TGTGCCAGTAGGGCGGACTTCGGACAGGGGGAATACAATGAGCAGTTCTTC
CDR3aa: CASRADFGQGEYNEQFF

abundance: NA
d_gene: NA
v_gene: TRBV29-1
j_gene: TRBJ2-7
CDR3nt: TGCAGCGTTGAAGGCGGCGGAATTCGCGAGCAGTACTTC
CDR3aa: CSVEGGGIREQYF

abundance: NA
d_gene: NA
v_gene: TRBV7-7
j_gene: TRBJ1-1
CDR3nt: TGTCGTAGCACTGAAGCTTTCTTT
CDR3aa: CRSTEAFF

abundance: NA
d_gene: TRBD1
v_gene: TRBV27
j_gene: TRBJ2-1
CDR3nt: TGTGCCAGCAGGGCGTCGGGCCCGGACAGGGGGTTACACAATGAGCAGTTCTTC
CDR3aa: CASRASGPDRGLHNEQFF

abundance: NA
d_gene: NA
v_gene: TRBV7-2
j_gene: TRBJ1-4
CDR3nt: TGTGCCAGCAGCTTAGTCGCAGGTGCAACTAATGAAAAACTGTTTTTT
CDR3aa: CASSLVAGATNEKLFF

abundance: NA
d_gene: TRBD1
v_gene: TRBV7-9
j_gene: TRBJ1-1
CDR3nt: TGTGCCAGCAGTGGGACAGGGTATACTGAAGCTTTCTTT
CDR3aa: CASSGTGYTEAFF

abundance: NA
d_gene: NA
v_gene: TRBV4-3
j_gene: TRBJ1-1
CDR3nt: TGCGCCAGCAGCCTCGTACGGCTAGGGGCTAATGAAGCTTTCTTT
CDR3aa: CASSLVRLGANEAFF

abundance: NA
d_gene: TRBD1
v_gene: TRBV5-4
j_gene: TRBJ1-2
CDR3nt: TGTGCCAGCAGCGGCAGGGGGCCGGGCTACACCTTC
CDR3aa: CASSGRGPGYTF